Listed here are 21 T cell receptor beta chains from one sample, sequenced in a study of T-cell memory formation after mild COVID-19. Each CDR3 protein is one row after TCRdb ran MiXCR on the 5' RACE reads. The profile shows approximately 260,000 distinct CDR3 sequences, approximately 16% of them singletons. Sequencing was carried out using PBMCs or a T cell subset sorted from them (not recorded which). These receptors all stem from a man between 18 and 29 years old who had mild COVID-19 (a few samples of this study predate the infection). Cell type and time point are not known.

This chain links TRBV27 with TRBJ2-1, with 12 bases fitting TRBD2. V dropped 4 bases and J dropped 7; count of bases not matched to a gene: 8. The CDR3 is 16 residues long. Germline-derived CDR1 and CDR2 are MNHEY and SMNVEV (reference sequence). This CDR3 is CASSSSGGAIGNEQFF. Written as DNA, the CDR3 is TGTGCCAGCAGTTCTAGCGGGGGGGCGATAGGTAATGAGCAGTTCTTC.

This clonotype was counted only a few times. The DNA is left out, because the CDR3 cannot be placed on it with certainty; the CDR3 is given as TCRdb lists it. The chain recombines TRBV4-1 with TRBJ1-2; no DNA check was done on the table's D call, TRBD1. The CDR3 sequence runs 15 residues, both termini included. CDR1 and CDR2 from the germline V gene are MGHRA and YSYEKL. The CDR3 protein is CASSQVGQGAWFVTF.

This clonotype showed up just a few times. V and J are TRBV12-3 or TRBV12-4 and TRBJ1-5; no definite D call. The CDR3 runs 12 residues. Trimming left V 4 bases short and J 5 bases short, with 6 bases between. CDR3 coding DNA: TGTGCCAGCAGTTACCGGGATCAGCCCCAGCATTTT. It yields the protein CASSYRDQPQHF.

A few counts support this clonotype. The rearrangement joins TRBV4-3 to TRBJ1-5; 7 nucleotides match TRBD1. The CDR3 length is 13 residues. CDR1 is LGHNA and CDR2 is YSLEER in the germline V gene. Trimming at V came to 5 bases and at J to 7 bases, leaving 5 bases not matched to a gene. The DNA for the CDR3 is TGCGCCAGCAGCTCCGACAGGGCCCAGCCCCAGCATTTT. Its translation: CASSSDRAQPQHF.

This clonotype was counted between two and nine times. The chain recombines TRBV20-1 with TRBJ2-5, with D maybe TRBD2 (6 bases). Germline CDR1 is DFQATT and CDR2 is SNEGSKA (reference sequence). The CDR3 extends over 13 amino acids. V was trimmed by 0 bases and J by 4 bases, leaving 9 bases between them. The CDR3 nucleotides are TGCAGTGCTAGAGATCAGGGAGGAGAGACCCAGTACTTC. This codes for CSARDQGGETQYF.

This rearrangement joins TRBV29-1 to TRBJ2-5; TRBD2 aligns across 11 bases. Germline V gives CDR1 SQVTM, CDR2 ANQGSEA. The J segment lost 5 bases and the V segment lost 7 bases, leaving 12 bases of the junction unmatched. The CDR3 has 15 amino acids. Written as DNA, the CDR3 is TGCAGCGCCATAATCCCGGGACTAGCGGACGAGACCCAGTACTTC. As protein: CSAIIPGLADETQYF.

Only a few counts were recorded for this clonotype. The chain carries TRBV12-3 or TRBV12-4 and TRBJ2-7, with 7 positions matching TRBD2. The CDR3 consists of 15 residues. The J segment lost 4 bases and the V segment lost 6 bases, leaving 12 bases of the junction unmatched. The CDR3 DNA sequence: TGTGCCAGCAGCCACCCAGAGGGAGGGGATTACGAGCAGTACTTC. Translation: CASSHPEGGDYEQYF.

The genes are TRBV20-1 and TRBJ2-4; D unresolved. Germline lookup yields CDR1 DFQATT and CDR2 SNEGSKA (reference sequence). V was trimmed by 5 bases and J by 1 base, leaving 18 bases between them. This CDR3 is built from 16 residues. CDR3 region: CSASPRMASAKNIQYF. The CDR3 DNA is TGCAGTGCTTCCCCCAGGATGGCGTCGGCCAAAAACATTCAGTACTTC.

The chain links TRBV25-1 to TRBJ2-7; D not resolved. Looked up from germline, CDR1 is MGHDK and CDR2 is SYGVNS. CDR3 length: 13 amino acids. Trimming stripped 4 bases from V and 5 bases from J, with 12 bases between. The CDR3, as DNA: TGTGCCAGCAGTGGACCCCCTGGCGACGAGCAGTACGTC. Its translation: CASSGPPGDEQYV.

CDR3 coding DNA: TGCGCCAGCAGCCAAGCGGACAGGGGGCTAGGGGCCAACGTCCTGACTTTC. Protein sequence: CASSQADRGLGANVLTF. The rearrangement links TRBV4-3 to TRBJ2-6, with 11 nucleotides matching TRBD1. V gave up 1 base and J gave up 4 bases; unmatched junction bases: 3. This CDR3 region has 17 residues. Germline loops: CDR1 LGHNA, CDR2 YSLEER.

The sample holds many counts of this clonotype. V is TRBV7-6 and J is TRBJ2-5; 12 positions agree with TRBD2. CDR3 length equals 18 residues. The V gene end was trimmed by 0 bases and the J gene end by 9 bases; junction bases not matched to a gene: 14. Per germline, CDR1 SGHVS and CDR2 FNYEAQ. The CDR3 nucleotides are TGTGCCAGCAGCTTAGCCCCCCTGACTAGCGGGGGACGGGTGGCCCAGTACTTC. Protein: CASSLAPLTSGGRVAQYF.

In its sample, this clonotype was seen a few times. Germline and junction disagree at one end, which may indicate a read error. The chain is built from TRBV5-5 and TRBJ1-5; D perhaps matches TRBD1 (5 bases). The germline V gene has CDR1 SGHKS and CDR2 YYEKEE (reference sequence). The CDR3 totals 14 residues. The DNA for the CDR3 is TGTGCCAGCAGCTTGGGGGACCGGAATCAGGCCCAGCATTTT. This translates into CASSLGDRNQAQHF.

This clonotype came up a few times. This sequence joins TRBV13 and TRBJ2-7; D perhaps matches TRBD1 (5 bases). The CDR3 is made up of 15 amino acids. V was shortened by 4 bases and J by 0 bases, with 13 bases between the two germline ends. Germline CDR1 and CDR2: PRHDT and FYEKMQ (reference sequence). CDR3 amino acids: CASSSRRVISYEQYF. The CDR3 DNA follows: TGTGCCAGCAGCTCCCGCAGGGTGATCTCCTACGAGCAGTACTTC.

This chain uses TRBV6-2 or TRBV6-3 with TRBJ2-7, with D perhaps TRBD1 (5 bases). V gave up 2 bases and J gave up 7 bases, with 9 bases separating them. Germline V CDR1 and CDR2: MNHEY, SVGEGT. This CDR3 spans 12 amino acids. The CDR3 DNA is TGTGCCAGCAGTTACCAGGGTGATGAGCAGTACGTC. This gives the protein CASSYQGDEQYV.

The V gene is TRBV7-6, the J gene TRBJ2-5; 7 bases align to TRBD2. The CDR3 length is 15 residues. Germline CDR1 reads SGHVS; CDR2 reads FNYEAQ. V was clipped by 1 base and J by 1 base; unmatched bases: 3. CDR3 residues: CASSLDGGFQETQYF. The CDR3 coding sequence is TGTGCCAGCAGCTTAGACGGGGGGTTCCAAGAGACCCAGTACTTC.

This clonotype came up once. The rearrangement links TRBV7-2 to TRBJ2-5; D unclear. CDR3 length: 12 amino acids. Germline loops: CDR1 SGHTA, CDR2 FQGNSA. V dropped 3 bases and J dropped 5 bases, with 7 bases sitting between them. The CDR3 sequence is CASSFNRETQYF. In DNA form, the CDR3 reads TGTGCCAGCAGCTTCAATCGGGAGACCCAGTACTTC.

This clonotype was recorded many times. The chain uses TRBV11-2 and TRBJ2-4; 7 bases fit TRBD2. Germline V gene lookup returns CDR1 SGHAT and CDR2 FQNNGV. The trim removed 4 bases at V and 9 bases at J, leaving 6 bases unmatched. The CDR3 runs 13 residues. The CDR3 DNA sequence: TGTGCCAGCAGCTGGGGCAGGGAGGGCATTCAGTACTTC. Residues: CASSWGREGIQYF.

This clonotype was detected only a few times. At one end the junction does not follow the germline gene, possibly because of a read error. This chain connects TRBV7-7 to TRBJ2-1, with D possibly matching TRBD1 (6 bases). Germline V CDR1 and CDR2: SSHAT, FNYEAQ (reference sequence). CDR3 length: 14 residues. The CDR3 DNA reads TGTGCTAGCAGCCCCGAGGGGGTAGGCAATGAGCAGTTCTTC. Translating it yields CASSPEGVGNEQFF. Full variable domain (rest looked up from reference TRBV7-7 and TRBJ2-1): GAGVSQSPRYKVTKRGQDVTLRCDPISSHATLYWYQQALGQGPEFLTYFNYEAQPDKSGLPSDRFSAERPEGSISTLTIQRTEQRDSAMYRCASSPEGVGNEQFFGPGTRLTVL.

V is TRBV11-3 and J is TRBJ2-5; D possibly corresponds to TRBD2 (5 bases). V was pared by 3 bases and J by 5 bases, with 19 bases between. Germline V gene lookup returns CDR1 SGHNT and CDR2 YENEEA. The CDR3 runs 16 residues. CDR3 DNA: TGTGCCAGCAGCTTGTCTCCCGCCCTAGCTCTGGAGACCCAGTACTTC. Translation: CASSLSPALALETQYF.

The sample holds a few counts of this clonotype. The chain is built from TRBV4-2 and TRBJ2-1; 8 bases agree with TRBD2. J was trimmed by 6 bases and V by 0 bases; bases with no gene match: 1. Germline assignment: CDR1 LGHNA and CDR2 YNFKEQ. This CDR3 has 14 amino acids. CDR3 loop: CASSQELAGNEQFF. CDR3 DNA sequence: TGTGCCAGCAGCCAAGAGCTAGCGGGCAATGAGCAGTTCTTC.

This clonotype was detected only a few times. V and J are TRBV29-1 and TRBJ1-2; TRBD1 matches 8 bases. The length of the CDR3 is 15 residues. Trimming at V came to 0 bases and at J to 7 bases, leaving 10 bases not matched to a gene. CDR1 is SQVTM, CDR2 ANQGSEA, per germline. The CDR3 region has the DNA TGCAGCGTTGAAGATGGCAGGGGGCGGAAGGGTGGCTACACCTTC. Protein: CSVEDGRGRKGGYTF.